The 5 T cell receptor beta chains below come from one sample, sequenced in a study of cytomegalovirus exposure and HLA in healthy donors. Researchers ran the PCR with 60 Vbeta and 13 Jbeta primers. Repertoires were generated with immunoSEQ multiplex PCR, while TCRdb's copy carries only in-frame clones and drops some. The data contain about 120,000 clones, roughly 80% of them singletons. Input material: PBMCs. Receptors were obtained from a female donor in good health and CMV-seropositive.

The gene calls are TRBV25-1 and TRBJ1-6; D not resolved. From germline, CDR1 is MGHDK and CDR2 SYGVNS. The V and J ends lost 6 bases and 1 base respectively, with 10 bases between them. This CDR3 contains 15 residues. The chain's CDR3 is CASSVTGSYNSPLHF. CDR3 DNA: TGTGCCAGCAGCGTCACGGGGTCCTATAATTCACCCCTCCACTTT.

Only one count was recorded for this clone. Written as DNA, the CDR3 is TGTGCTAGTGCCCCCAGGGCGAACACCGGGGAGCTGTTTTTT. Its translation: CASAPRANTGELFF. The chain employs TRBV12-5 and TRBJ2-2; weak D call: TRBD1 (5 bases). This CDR3 has 14 amino acids. The germline CDR1 and CDR2 sequences are LGHNT and FRNRAP. The ends were cut back, 7 bases at V and 0 bases at J, with 9 bases in the middle.

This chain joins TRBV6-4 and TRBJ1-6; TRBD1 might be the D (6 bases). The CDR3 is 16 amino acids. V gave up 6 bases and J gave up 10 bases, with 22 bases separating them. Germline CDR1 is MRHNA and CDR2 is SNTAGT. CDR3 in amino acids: CASSPTAGVNGSPLHF. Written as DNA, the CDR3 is TGTGCCAGCAGCCCCACGGCAGGGGTAAATGGATCACCCCTCCACTTT.

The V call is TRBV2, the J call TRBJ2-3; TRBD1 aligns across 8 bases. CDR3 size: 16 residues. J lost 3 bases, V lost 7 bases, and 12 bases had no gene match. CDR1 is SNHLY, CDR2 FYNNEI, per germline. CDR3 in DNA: TGTGCCAGCAACCGCCTAGGACAGGGAATAACAGATACGCAGTATTTT. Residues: CASNRLGQGITDTQYF.

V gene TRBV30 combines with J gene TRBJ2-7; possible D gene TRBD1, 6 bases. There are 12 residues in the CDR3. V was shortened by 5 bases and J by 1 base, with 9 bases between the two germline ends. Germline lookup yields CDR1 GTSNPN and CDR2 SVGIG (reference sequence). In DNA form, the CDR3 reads TGTGCCTGGGAAGGGGGATCCTACGAGCAGTACTTC. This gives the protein CAWEGGSYEQYF.